The subject of this entry is one T cell receptor beta chain. The CDR3 has 15 amino acids. V shed 1 base and J 7 bases; nucleotides not matched to a gene: 6. The lymph nodes were axillary draining lymph nodes from breast cancer patients. The sample is drawn from a study of breast tumors, draining lymph nodes, adjacent tissues. TCRdb reprocessed the multiplex PCR reads with MiXCR, giving one entry per CDR3 protein. This repertoire shows around 140,000 distinct CDR3 sequences, about 20% found once; its top ten account for under 3%. The sequenced sample was axillary lymph node tissue. The TCR originated in a female donor with breast cancer. Some clones in this sample may be carry-over from other donors' samples. V usage is TRBV12-3 or TRBV12-4 and J usage is TRBJ2-2, with 7 bases identical to TRBD2. CDR3 bases: TGTGCCAGCAGTTTAGACGGGGGAGGGGACGGGGAGCTGTTTTTT. Residues: CASSLDGGGDGELFF.